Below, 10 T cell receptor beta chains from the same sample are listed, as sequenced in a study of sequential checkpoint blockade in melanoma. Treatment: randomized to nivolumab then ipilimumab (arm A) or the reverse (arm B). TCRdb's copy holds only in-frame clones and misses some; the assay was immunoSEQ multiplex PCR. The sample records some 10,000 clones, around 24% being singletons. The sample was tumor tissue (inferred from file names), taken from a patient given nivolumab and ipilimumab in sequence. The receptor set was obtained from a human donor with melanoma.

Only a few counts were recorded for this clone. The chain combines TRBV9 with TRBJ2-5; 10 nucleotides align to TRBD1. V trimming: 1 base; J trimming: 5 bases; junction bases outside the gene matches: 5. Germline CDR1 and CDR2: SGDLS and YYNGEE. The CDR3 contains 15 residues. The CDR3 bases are TGTGCCAGCAGCGTACCGACAGGGGGCGGGGAGACCCAGTACTTC. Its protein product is CASSVPTGGGETQYF. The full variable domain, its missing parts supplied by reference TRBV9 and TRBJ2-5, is DSGVTQTPKHLITATGQRVTLRCSPRSGDLSVYWYQQSLDQGLQFLIQYYNGEERAKGNILERFSAQQFPDLHSELNLSSLELGDSALYFCASSVPTGGGETQYFGPGTRLLVL.

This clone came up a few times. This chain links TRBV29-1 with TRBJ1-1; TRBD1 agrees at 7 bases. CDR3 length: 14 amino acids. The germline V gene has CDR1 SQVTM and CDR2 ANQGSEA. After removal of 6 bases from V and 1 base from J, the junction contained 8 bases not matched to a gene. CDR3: CSVRRGTENTEAFF. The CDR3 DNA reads TGCAGCGTGCGAAGGGGGACAGAGAACACTGAAGCTTTCTTT.

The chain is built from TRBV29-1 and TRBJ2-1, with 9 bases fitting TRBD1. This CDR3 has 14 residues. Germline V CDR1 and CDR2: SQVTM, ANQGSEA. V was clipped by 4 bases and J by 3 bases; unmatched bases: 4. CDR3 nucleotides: TGCAGCGTTGCCGGGACAGGGCACTACAATGAGCAGTTCTTC. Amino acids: CSVAGTGHYNEQFF.

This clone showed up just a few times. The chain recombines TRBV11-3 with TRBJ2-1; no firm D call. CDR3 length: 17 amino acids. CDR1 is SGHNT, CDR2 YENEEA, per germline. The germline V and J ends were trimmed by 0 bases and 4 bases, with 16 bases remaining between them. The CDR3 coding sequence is TGTGCCAGCAGCTTAGAGTCGACCCATTCGGGTTACAATGAGCAGTTCTTC. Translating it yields CASSLESTHSGYNEQFF.

CDR3 protein: CASSRTSGWAYNEQFF. The CDR3 DNA reads as TGCGCCAGCAGCCGGACTAGCGGATGGGCCTACAATGAGCAGTTCTTC. The chain joins TRBV5-1 to TRBJ2-1, with 10 bases aligning to TRBD2. V shed 4 bases and J 2 bases; nucleotides not matched to a gene: 6. The V gene's germline CDR1 is SGHRS and CDR2 YFSETQ. The CDR3 runs 16 residues.

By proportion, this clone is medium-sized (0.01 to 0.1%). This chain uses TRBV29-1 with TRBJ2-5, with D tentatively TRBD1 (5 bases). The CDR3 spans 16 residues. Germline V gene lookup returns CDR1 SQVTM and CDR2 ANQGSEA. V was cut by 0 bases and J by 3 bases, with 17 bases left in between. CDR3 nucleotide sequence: TGCAGCGTTGAAGATGGCAGGGCCACTTGGAAAGAGACCCAGTACTTC. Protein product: CSVEDGRATWKETQYF.

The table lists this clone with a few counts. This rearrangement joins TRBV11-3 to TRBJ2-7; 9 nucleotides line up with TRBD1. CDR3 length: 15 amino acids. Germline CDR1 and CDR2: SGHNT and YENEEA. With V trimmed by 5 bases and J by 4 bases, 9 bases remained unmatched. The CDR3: CASSKDPDRGYEQYF. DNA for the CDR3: TGTGCCAGCAGCAAAGATCCGGACAGGGGATACGAGCAGTACTTC.

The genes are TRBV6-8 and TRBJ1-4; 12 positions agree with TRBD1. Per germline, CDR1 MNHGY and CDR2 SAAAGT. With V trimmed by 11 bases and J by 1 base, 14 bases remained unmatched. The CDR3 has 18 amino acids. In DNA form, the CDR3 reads TGTGCCGGCGACCGACGGGACAGGGGGCGCAGAACTAATGAAAAACTGTTTTTT. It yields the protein CAGDRRDRGRRTNEKLFF.

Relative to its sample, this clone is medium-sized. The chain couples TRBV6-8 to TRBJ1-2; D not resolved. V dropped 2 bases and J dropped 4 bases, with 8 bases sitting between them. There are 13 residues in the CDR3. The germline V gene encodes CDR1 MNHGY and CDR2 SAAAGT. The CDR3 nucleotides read TGTGCCAGCAGTTACACGCAACGCTATGGCTACACCTTC. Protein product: CASSYTQRYGYTF.

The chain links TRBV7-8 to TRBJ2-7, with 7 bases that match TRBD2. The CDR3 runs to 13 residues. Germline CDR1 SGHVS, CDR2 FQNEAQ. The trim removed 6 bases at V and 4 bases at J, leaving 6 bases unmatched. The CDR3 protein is CASSPGLPYEQYF. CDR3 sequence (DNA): TGTGCCAGCAGTCCGGGACTACCATACGAGCAGTACTTC.